Here is one T cell receptor (beta chain) with its context. The sample belongs to a study of blood T cells in healthy people across ages. With a J-beta primer mix and a sample-barcoded 5' primer, a second PCR ran about 7 to 11 cycles. In TCRdb, the 5' RACE reads were re-called with MiXCR into one record per CDR3 protein. The top ten clones hold roughly 24% of a sample with approximately 800,000 distinct CDR3 sequences, just over 55% of them seen once. Total RNA extracted from each sample amounted to at least 6 micrograms. V lost 6 bases, J lost 7 bases, and 9 bases stayed unmatched. The CDR3 sequence is 15 residues long.

This receptor was obtained from a middle-aged man in good health. Sequencing used blood. This chain uses TRBV12-3 or TRBV12-4 with TRBJ2-1; TRBD1 aligns across 10 bases. The CDR3 DNA is TGTGCCAGCAGCATCGGGACAGGGGAGCCGAATGAGCAGTTCTTC. It is translated as CASSIGTGEPNEQFF.